Below, 31 T cell receptor beta chains from the same sample are listed, as sequenced in a study of cytomegalovirus exposure and HLA in healthy donors. A multiplex PCR was run with 60 Vbeta primers and 13 Jbeta primers. The data were produced by immunoSEQ multiplex PCR, yet TCRdb's version contains in-frame clones alone and is incomplete. In the table there are approximately 41,000 clones, around 85% of which are singletons. What was sequenced was PBMCs. These receptors were collected from a man in his fifties in good health and CMV-seronegative.

The V gene is TRBV9, the J gene TRBJ1-2, with TRBD1 matching 8 bases. The CDR3 length is 14 residues. CDR1 is SGDLS, CDR2 YYNGEE, per germline. Germline trimming cut 0 bases from V and 6 bases from J; bases unmatched to any gene: 4. CDR3 sequence (DNA): TGTGCCAGCAGCGTAGGGACAGGGCGACATGGCTACACCTTC. The encoded protein is CASSVGTGRHGYTF.

The count of this clone is one. The CDR3 DNA is TGTGCCAGCAGTGAAATCAGGCGACAGACCCAGTACTTC. Translated, it gives CASSEIRRQTQYF. The chain is built from TRBV2 and TRBJ2-5; D unresolved. V shed 2 bases and J shed 6 bases, with 10 bases lying between them. The CDR3 sequence is 13 residues long. The germline V gene encodes CDR1 SNHLY and CDR2 FYNNEI.

A word on this clone: The same CDR3 arises from other DNA sequences in this sample as well. This chain links TRBV4-1 with TRBJ2-7; 7 bases align to TRBD1. With 2 bases clipped from V and 0 bases from J, the junction kept 16 bases outside the gene matches. The germline V gene encodes CDR1 MGHRA and CDR2 YSYEKL. This CDR3 region has 19 residues. CDR3 residues: CASSQLQGGAFFSSYEQYF. Written as DNA, the CDR3 is TGCGCCAGCAGCCAACTCCAAGGGGGCGCGTTCTTTAGCTCCTACGAGCAGTACTTC.

The chain employs TRBV7-9 and TRBJ2-1; D not resolved. CDR3 length: 11 residues. V was cut by 7 bases and J by 7 bases, with 8 bases left in between. The germline V gene has CDR1 SEHNR and CDR2 FQNEAQ (reference sequence). CDR3 in amino acids: CASTLENEQFF. The CDR3 region has the DNA TGTGCCAGCACCCTAGAGAATGAGCAGTTCTTC.

Concerning this clone: Mismatch with germline at one junction end may stem from a read error. The identical CDR3 is also encoded by other nucleotide sequences in the sample. The chain combines TRBV7-2 with TRBJ1-1; no firm D call. The CDR3 is made up of 14 amino acids. Germline values: CDR1 SGHTA, CDR2 FQGNSA. CDR3 sequence (DNA): TGTGCCAGCAGGTATACAGCCTCGAACACTGAGGCTTTCTTT. It specifies CASRYTASNTEAFF.

This sequence joins TRBV7-2 and TRBJ2-6, with 8 nucleotides matching TRBD1. This CDR3 is built from 14 residues. Germline lookup yields CDR1 SGHTA and CDR2 FQGNSA. V shed 5 bases and J 12 bases; nucleotides not matched to a gene: 9. The CDR3 DNA reads as TGTGCCAGCAGCCCTCAAGGACAGGGAAGCGTCCTGACTTTC. It specifies CASSPQGQGSVLTF.

V and J are TRBV10-3 and TRBJ2-1; D ambiguous. The length of the CDR3 is 15 residues. V lost 0 bases and J lost 0, with 6 bases in between. Germline CDR1 ENHRY, CDR2 SYGVKD. CDR3 bases: TGTGCCATCAGTGAGTCGAGTAGCTCCTACAATGAGCAGTTCTTC. This sequence encodes CAISESSSSYNEQFF.

V gene TRBV19 combines with J gene TRBJ1-1; D possibly corresponds to TRBD1 (6 bases). The CDR3 runs to 15 residues. CDR1 is LNHDA, CDR2 SQIVND, per germline (reference sequence). V was trimmed by 6 bases and J by 0 bases, leaving 14 bases between them. CDR3 in DNA: TGTGCCAGTAGGTTAGCCGGGACAATGAACACTGAAGCTTTCTTT. Its protein is CASRLAGTMNTEAFF.

The chain is built from TRBV6-5 and TRBJ2-7, with D possibly TRBD2 on 6 matching bases. The CDR3 has 13 amino acids. Germline loops: CDR1 MNHEY, CDR2 SVGAGI. The V end lost 6 bases, the J end lost 2 bases, and 11 bases lay between the germline ends. CDR3 in DNA: TGTGCCAGCAGGGGGGGACTGACCTACGAGCAGTACTTC. Its protein product is CASRGGLTYEQYF.

The chain couples TRBV4-1 to TRBJ2-5; the match to TRBD2 covers 13 bases. The length of the CDR3 is 16 residues. V trimming: 3 bases; J trimming: 4 bases; junction bases outside the gene matches: 5. The V gene's germline CDR1 is MGHRA and CDR2 YSYEKL. The CDR3 DNA sequence: TGCGCCAGCAGCCAGTCGGGACTAGCGGGGAGAGAGACCCAGTACTTC. Its translation: CASSQSGLAGRETQYF.

This chain links TRBV7-6 with TRBJ2-3, with 9 bases aligning to TRBD1. The CDR3 loop spans 15 amino acids. Germline V CDR1 and CDR2: SGHVS, FNYEAQ. J gave up 1 base and V 3 bases, and 2 bases lay outside the gene matches. As DNA, the CDR3 is TGTGCCAGCAGCTTGGGACAGGGAGGCACAGATACGCAGTATTTT. Amino acid sequence: CASSLGQGGTDTQYF.

This CDR3 reads CASSPGLPNEQFF. The CDR3 DNA sequence: TGTGCCAGCAGTCCGGGACTTCCCAATGAGCAGTTCTTC. V is TRBV28 and J is TRBJ2-1; D is perhaps TRBD2 (6 bases). Trimming removed 5 bases from V and 6 bases from J, with 11 bases in between. CDR1 and CDR2 (germline): MDHEN, SYDVKM. The CDR3 has 13 amino acids.

The rearrangement uses TRBV19 and TRBJ2-1, with 7 bases fitting TRBD2. This CDR3 is 17 amino acids long. Germline CDR1 is LNHDA and CDR2 is SQIVND (reference sequence). J lost 7 bases, V lost 6 bases, and 18 bases had no gene match. DNA for the CDR3: TGTGCCAGTAGCCCTCGGCGGGAGAGGGGTCGAGGGAATGAGCAGTTCTTC. Protein sequence: CASSPRRERGRGNEQFF. Variable domain in full (rest from reference TRBV19 and TRBJ2-1): DGGITQSPKYLFRKEGQNVTLSCEQNLNHDAMYWYRQDPGQGLRLIYYSQIVNDFQKGDIAEGYSVSREKKESFPLTVTSAQKNPTAFYLCASSPRRERGRGNEQFFGPGTRLTVL.

The chain has TRBV28 and TRBJ1-4; tentatively, D is TRBD1 (5 bases). Germline V gene sequence: CDR1 MDHEN, CDR2 SYDVKM. V was shortened by 8 bases and J by 4 bases, with 11 bases between the two germline ends. The CDR3 runs 13 residues. The CDR3 DNA sequence: TGTGCCAGCTTTGACAGTCTTAATGAAAAACTGTTTTTT. Protein product: CASFDSLNEKLFF.

The chain uses TRBV7-8 and TRBJ2-2; D ambiguous. V lost 3 bases to trimming and J lost 5 bases, with 7 bases between them. The CDR3 is 13 residues long. From germline, CDR1 is SGHVS and CDR2 FQNEAQ. The chain's CDR3 is CASSFDITGELFF. The CDR3 bases are TGTGCCAGCAGCTTCGACATTACCGGGGAGCTGTTTTTT.

The V and J genes are TRBV27 and TRBJ1-1; D remains unclear. V gave up 6 bases and J gave up 4 bases, with 15 bases separating them. CDR3 length: 14 amino acids. The germline gives CDR1 MNHEY, CDR2 SMNVEV (reference sequence). The CDR3 reads CASRTILESTEAFF. DNA for the CDR3: TGTGCCAGCAGAACTATCTTGGAGAGCACTGAAGCTTTCTTT.

V is TRBV30 and J is TRBJ1-1; D gene uncertain. Per germline, CDR1 GTSNPN and CDR2 SVGIG (reference sequence). The germline V and J ends were trimmed by 2 bases and 3 bases, with 10 bases remaining between them. This CDR3 is 13 amino acids long. CDR3: CAWSTDQDTEAFF. CDR3 sequence (DNA): TGTGCCTGGAGTACGGATCAGGACACTGAAGCTTTCTTT.

This clone was counted once. The chain employs TRBV27 and TRBJ2-7, with TRBD2 matching over 14 bases. V trimming: 7 bases; J trimming: 6 bases; junction bases outside the gene matches: 11. CDR3 length: 16 amino acids. Per germline, CDR1 MNHEY and CDR2 SMNVEV (reference sequence). CDR3 sequence (DNA): TGTGCCAGCACCCCTTACACGGGACTAGCGGGAGTCGAGCAGTACTTC. Encoded protein: CASTPYTGLAGVEQYF.

As for this clone: The same CDR3 also results from other DNA sequences found in this sample. The chain's CDR3 is CASSPGQGNTEAFF. The CDR3 DNA reads TGTGCCAGCTCACCAGGCCAGGGAAACACTGAAGCTTTCTTT. The chain recombines TRBV18 with TRBJ1-1; D is possibly TRBD1 (5 bases). V lost 2 bases, J lost 2 bases, and 9 bases lay in between. There are 14 residues in the CDR3. CDR1 and CDR2 (germline): KGHSH, LQKENI.

This rearrangement joins TRBV2 to TRBJ2-7; 9 bases line up with TRBD1. The CDR3 has 14 amino acids. The J segment lost 6 bases and the V segment lost 10 bases, leaving 13 bases of the junction unmatched. The V gene's germline CDR1 is SNHLY and CDR2 FYNNEI. The CDR3 bases are TGTGCCACCACCGCCGGGACAGGGCTCGGCGAGCAGTACTTC. Residues: CATTAGTGLGEQYF.

This clone was observed a few times. Relative to the germline gene, one junction end is altered; a read error may explain this. Other DNA sequences in the same sample also yield this CDR3. This chain links TRBV7-9 with TRBJ2-5; 7 nucleotides match TRBD1. Per germline, CDR1 SEHNR and CDR2 FQNEAQ (reference sequence). This CDR3 is 13 amino acids long. The CDR3 DNA sequence: TGTTCCAGCAGCTTGACAGGGAAAGAGACCCAGTACTTC. Amino acids: CSSSLTGKETQYF.

V usage is TRBV5-1 and J usage is TRBJ1-3; TRBD1 matches at 11 bases. CDR1 SGHRS and CDR2 YFSETQ come from the germline V gene. With 4 bases clipped from V and 4 bases from J, the junction kept 4 bases outside the gene matches. CDR3 length equals 15 residues. The CDR3 here is CASSPRTGGGNTIYF. The DNA of the CDR3 is TGCGCCAGCAGCCCACGGACAGGGGGCGGAAACACCATATATTTT. Drawing the rest from reference TRBV5-1 and TRBJ1-3, the complete variable domain is KAGVTQTPRYLIKTRGQQVTLSCSPISGHRSVSWYQQTPGQGLQFLFEYFSETQRNKGNFPGRFSGRQFSNSRSEMNVSTLELGDSALYLCASSPRTGGGNTIYFGEGSWLTVV.

The CDR3 loop reads CASSLRGQGAYTF. CDR3 nucleotide sequence: TGTGCCAGCAGCTTAAGGGGACAGGGGGCCTACACCTTC. The chain carries TRBV7-2 and TRBJ1-2; TRBD1 matches 12 bases. V lost 2 bases, J lost 10 bases, and 2 bases stayed unmatched. Germline V gene lookup returns CDR1 SGHTA and CDR2 FQGNSA. The CDR3 contains 13 residues.

This chain connects TRBV19 to TRBJ2-7; D perhaps matches TRBD2 (6 bases). Germline CDR1 and CDR2: LNHDA and SQIVND (reference sequence). CDR3 length: 15 residues. Trimming removed 3 bases from V and 1 base from J, with 13 bases in between. The CDR3 region is CASSIGAGSSYEQYF. CDR3 nucleotides: TGTGCCAGTAGTATTGGGGCGGGGAGTTCCTACGAGCAGTACTTC.

V is TRBV5-1 and J is TRBJ1-2; the D is unclear. Germline V CDR1 and CDR2: SGHRS, YFSETQ. The CDR3 consists of 12 residues. The V end was cut by 4 bases, the J end by 5 bases, with 9 bases between. The CDR3 sequence is CASSRDKYGYTF. The CDR3 DNA reads as TGCGCCAGCAGCCGTGACAAATATGGCTACACCTTC.

The CDR3 loop reads CASSTSGDTTGELFF. The CDR3 DNA reads TGTGCCAGCAGTACTAGCGGGGACACCACCGGGGAGCTGTTTTTT. This chain uses TRBV2 with TRBJ2-2; the match to TRBD2 covers 10 bases. V shed 5 bases and J 4 bases; nucleotides not matched to a gene: 4. CDR3 length: 15 residues. The germline gives CDR1 SNHLY, CDR2 FYNNEI.

J is TRBJ2-1 and V is TRBV5-1; D remains ambiguous. The V and J ends lost 5 bases and 7 bases respectively, with 13 bases between them. This CDR3 comprises 13 residues. From germline, CDR1 is SGHRS and CDR2 YFSETQ. CDR3 residues: CASRLPMSNEQFF. CDR3 in DNA: TGCGCCAGCAGGTTACCTATGAGTAATGAGCAGTTCTTC.

In nucleotides, the CDR3 is TGCGCCAGCAGCCAAGGGGCGTACAATGAGCAGTTCTTC. Translating gives CASSQGAYNEQFF. The rearrangement joins TRBV4-3 to TRBJ2-1, with D unresolved. This CDR3 has 13 amino acids. V lost 1 base and J 4 bases, leaving 5 bases between the germline ends. The germline V gene encodes CDR1 LGHNA and CDR2 YSLEER.

This sequence joins TRBV28 and TRBJ2-6; D unclear. This CDR3 has 15 amino acids. Per germline, CDR1 MDHEN and CDR2 SYDVKM. The V gene lost 8 bases and the J gene lost 0 bases, with 11 bases spanning the gap. The CDR3 loop is CASGWQASGANVLTF. CDR3 bases: TGTGCCAGCGGTTGGCAGGCCTCTGGGGCCAACGTCCTGACTTTC.

The chain is built from TRBV28 and TRBJ1-4; D possibly corresponds to TRBD1 (6 bases). CDR1 is MDHEN and CDR2 is SYDVKM in the germline V gene. This CDR3 has 14 residues. The V end lost 6 bases, the J end lost 4 bases, and 12 bases lay between the germline ends. The CDR3 reads CASRPTGGNEKLFF. Written as DNA, the CDR3 is TGTGCCAGCAGGCCGACAGGCGGTAATGAAAAACTGTTTTTT.

J is TRBJ2-1 and V is TRBV2; 13 nucleotides agree with TRBD2. This CDR3 comprises 14 residues. The V and J ends lost 6 bases and 7 bases, in that order; junction bases with no gene match: 3. The germline gives CDR1 SNHLY, CDR2 FYNNEI. CDR3 DNA sequence: TGTGCCAGCAGCCGGACTAGCGGGAGAAATGAGCAGTTCTTC. Translating it yields CASSRTSGRNEQFF.